These 30 T cell receptor beta chains were sequenced from one sample in a study of T cells in Graves' hyperthyroidism and ophthalmopathy. Amplification of TCR beta CDR3 regions used RNA as the template. The HTBI primer set served for first-round RT-PCR of the TCR CDR3. One entry per CDR3 protein results from TCRdb running MiXCR on the multiplex PCR reads. The data hold about 600,000 distinct CDR3 sequences, with roughly 15% observed a single time. Input material: blood. These receptor sequences come from a woman aged 50 to 65 with Graves' ophthalmopathy.

This clonotype was recorded many times. This chain joins TRBV2 and TRBJ1-4; 11 bases map to TRBD1. V lost 3 bases, J lost 8 bases, and 2 bases stayed unmatched. Germline-derived CDR1 and CDR2 are SNHLY and FYNNEI. This CDR3 has 14 residues. DNA for the CDR3: TGTGCCAGCAGTGAGGACAGGGGGCCGGAAAAACTGTTTTTT. Translation: CASSEDRGPEKLFF.

Concerning this clonotype: This may stem from a read error, because a much larger clone lies one nucleotide away. V usage is TRBV3-1 and J usage is TRBJ2-7, with TRBD2 as a possible D gene (5 bases). The last part of the DNA fits TRBJ2-1 better; the J call may be wrong. The CDR3 extends over 15 amino acids. The germline CDR1 and CDR2 sequences are LGHDT and YNNKEL (reference sequence). The CDR3 loop reads CASSQDMGRSYEQFF. Written as DNA, the CDR3 is TGTGCCAGCAGCCAAGATATGGGGAGATCCTACGAGCAGTTCTTC.

This clonotype appeared many times. V and J are TRBV6-1 and TRBJ2-7; D is unclear. Trimming left V 8 bases short and J 2 bases short, with 25 bases between. From germline, CDR1 is MNHNS and CDR2 SASEGT. The CDR3 length is 17 residues. The CDR3 bases are TGTGCCAGCCGAAGATCCGCTTCGATCGAGCTTGCCTACGAGCAGTACTTC. Encoded protein: CASRRSASIELAYEQYF.

This clonotype was counted at least ten times. The rearrangement links TRBV5-1 to TRBJ1-1; D is undetermined. Deletions cut 0 bases from V and 5 bases from J, with 11 bases between. Looked up from germline, CDR1 is SGHRS and CDR2 is YFSETQ. This CDR3 has 14 amino acids. The CDR3 is CASSLGSRRTEAFF. The DNA of the CDR3 is TGCGCCAGCAGCTTGGGGTCCCGCCGGACTGAAGCTTTCTTT.

The sample holds many counts of this clonotype. The chain is built from TRBV7-2 and TRBJ2-3; TRBD1 aligns across 9 bases. There are 19 residues in the CDR3. From germline, CDR1 is SGHTA and CDR2 FQGNSA. J gave up 1 base and V 4 bases, and 15 bases lay outside the gene matches. The DNA for the CDR3 is TGTGCCAGCAGCTCCTTCTACCCTCCACAGGGGGCCGGCACAGATACGCAGTATTTT. Protein product: CASSSFYPPQGAGTDTQYF.

V gene TRBV9 combines with J gene TRBJ2-5, with D tentatively TRBD2 (5 bases). Trimming removed 0 bases at V and 5 bases at J, with 14 bases between. CDR1 SGDLS and CDR2 YYNGEE come from the germline V gene. The CDR3 is 15 amino acids. The CDR3 loop reads CASSVDYSAGETQYF. CDR3 DNA: TGTGCCAGCAGCGTAGATTATAGCGCCGGGGAGACCCAGTACTTC.

This clonotype was picked up many times. The V and J genes are TRBV6-1 and TRBJ2-1; D perhaps matches TRBD2 (7 bases). Germline assignment: CDR1 MNHNS and CDR2 SASEGT. The CDR3 is made up of 16 amino acids. V lost 0 bases to trimming and J lost 2 bases, with 11 bases between them. This chain's CDR3 is CASSEAGAGAYNEQFF. The CDR3 DNA sequence: TGTGCCAGCAGTGAAGCGGGGGCGGGAGCCTACAATGAGCAGTTCTTC.

In its sample, this clonotype was seen a few times. This chain uses TRBV19 with TRBJ2-3; D is unresolved. Germline V gene data show CDR1 as LNHDA and CDR2 as SQIVND (reference sequence). V lost 3 bases to trimming and J lost 2 bases, with 9 bases between them. The CDR3 is made up of 14 amino acids. The CDR3 sequence: CASSISTATDTQYF. DNA for the CDR3: TGTGCCAGTAGTATTTCAACAGCCACAGATACGCAGTATTTT.

At least ten counts were recorded for this clonotype. This chain connects TRBV30 to TRBJ2-3; 13 bases match TRBD2. CDR1 GTSNPN and CDR2 SVGIG come from the germline V gene (reference sequence). The junction had 4 bases not matched to a gene; V was cut back by 4 bases and J by 3 bases. The CDR3 is 15 amino acids. In DNA form, the CDR3 reads TGTGCCTGGATTCTGACTAGCGGGAGGACAGATACGCAGTATTTT. This translates into CAWILTSGRTDTQYF.

The table lists this clonotype with many counts. One junction end does not reproduce the germline sequence, and a read error may be involved. V is TRBV7-7 and J is TRBJ2-1, with D possibly TRBD2 on 6 matching bases. Germline assignment: CDR1 SSHAT and CDR2 FNYEAQ (reference sequence). This CDR3 comprises 16 residues. CDR3 region: CASSLRTGASYNEQFF. The CDR3 nucleotides read TGTGCTAGCAGCTTAAGGACGGGAGCGTCCTACAATGAGCAGTTCTTC.

This clonotype has only a few counts. The gene calls are TRBV27 and TRBJ2-1; D ambiguous. This CDR3 spans 14 amino acids. V was shortened by 8 bases and J by 5 bases, with 16 bases between the two germline ends. Germline loops: CDR1 MNHEY, CDR2 SMNVEV (reference sequence). DNA for the CDR3: TGTGCCAGCGCCAATAACAGCAAACACAATGAGCAGTTCTTC. Protein product: CASANNSKHNEQFF.

On this clonotype: With a much larger clone just one base away, this may be a read error. The chain couples TRBV4-2 to TRBJ2-7; D perhaps matches TRBD1 (5 bases). CDR3 length equals 13 residues. Germline values: CDR1 LGHNA, CDR2 YNFKEQ. The germline V and J ends were trimmed by 4 bases and 4 bases, with 11 bases remaining between them. CDR3 loop: CASSPGIEYEQYF. The CDR3 DNA reads TGTGCCAGCAGCCCAGGGATAGAGTACGAGCAGTACTTC.

In its sample, this clonotype was seen many times. The CDR3 here is CASSVQGIGNSPLHF. CDR3 DNA: TGTGCCAGCAGCGTACAGGGTATAGGGAATTCACCCCTCCACTTT. The rearrangement uses TRBV7-2 and TRBJ1-6, with D perhaps TRBD1 (6 bases). V was shortened by 5 bases and J by 7 bases, with 15 bases between the two germline ends. The CDR3 consists of 15 residues. Per the germline V gene, CDR1 is SGHTA and CDR2 is FQGNSA. Combining the CDR3 with reference TRBV7-2 and TRBJ1-6 gives the whole variable domain GAGVSQSPSNKVTEKGKDVELRCDPISGHTALYWYRQSLGQGLEFLIYFQGNSAPDKSGLPSDRFSAERTGGSVSTLTIQRTQQEDSAVYLCASSVQGIGNSPLHFGNGTRLTVT.

At least ten counts were recorded for this clonotype. This rearrangement joins TRBV6-1 to TRBJ1-1; D is undetermined. This CDR3 is built from 15 residues. V lost 6 bases and J 1 base, leaving 15 bases between the germline ends. Germline V CDR1 and CDR2: MNHNS, SASEGT. This CDR3 is CASSPLMGRNTEAFF. The CDR3 DNA is TGTGCCAGCAGCCCCTTAATGGGAAGGAACACTGAAGCTTTCTTT.

This clonotype was recorded a few times. The chain combines TRBV5-1 with TRBJ1-1; possibly TRBD1 for D (5 bases). This CDR3 has 13 amino acids. Per germline, CDR1 SGHRS and CDR2 YFSETQ. V was pared by 2 bases and J by 5 bases, with 10 bases between. For the CDR3, the DNA is TGCGCCAGCAGCTTCCGTTGGGGGACTGAAGCTTTCTTT. Translating it yields CASSFRWGTEAFF.

At least ten counts were recorded for this clonotype. The CDR3 DNA is TGTGCCAGCAGTTTCAGGACAGGGCTCCATGATTTGGATACGCAGTATTTT. It specifies CASSFRTGLHDLDTQYF. The chain couples TRBV27 to TRBJ2-3, with 8 bases identical to TRBD1. The V gene's germline CDR1 is MNHEY and CDR2 SMNVEV (reference sequence). Trimming cost V 3 bases and J 6 bases; bases outside gene matches: 14. The CDR3 totals 17 residues.

V is TRBV20-1 and J is TRBJ2-3; TRBD2 matches at 9 bases. The length of the CDR3 is 15 residues. Unmatched junction bases numbered 14, after V lost 6 bases and J lost 7 bases. Germline V gene sequence: CDR1 DFQATT, CDR2 SNEGSKA (reference sequence). CDR3 coding DNA: TGCAGTGCATACCAGTCGGCTAGCGGGATAAATACGCAGTATTTT. Translation: CSAYQSASGINTQYF.

This clonotype has ten or more counts. The CDR3: CASSDTAREVYGYTF. CDR3 coding DNA: TGTGCCAGCAGTGATACAGCTAGAGAGGTCTATGGCTACACCTTC. This rearrangement joins TRBV2 to TRBJ1-2; D is unresolved. With 3 bases removed from V and 4 bases from J, the gap between germline ends came to 15 bases. CDR1 and CDR2 (germline): SNHLY, FYNNEI. This CDR3 spans 15 amino acids.

This clonotype occurred a few times. The chain joins TRBV27 to TRBJ2-7, with 7 bases identical to TRBD1. Per the germline V gene, CDR1 is MNHEY and CDR2 is SMNVEV (reference sequence). CDR3 length equals 13 residues. V gave up 7 bases and J gave up 3 bases; unmatched junction bases: 6. The CDR3 nucleotides are TGTGCCAGCATCGGACAGGCCAGCTACGAGCAGTACTTC. This translates into CASIGQASYEQYF.

The CDR3 region is CASSYRSQGFEQYF. The CDR3, as DNA: TGTGCCAGCAGCTATCGAAGTCAGGGCTTCGAGCAGTACTTC. The rearrangement links TRBV7-8 to TRBJ2-7; possible D gene TRBD1, 5 bases. The germline V gene has CDR1 SGHVS and CDR2 FQNEAQ. This CDR3 region has 14 residues. The ends were cut back, 4 bases at V and 6 bases at J, with 16 bases in the middle. Full variable domain (rest looked up from reference TRBV7-8 and TRBJ2-7): GAGVSQSPRYKVAKRGQDVALRCDPISGHVSLFWYQQALGQGPEFLTYFQNEAQLDKSGLPSDRFFAERPEGSVSTLKIQRTQQEDSAVYLCASSYRSQGFEQYFGPGTRLTVT.

This rearrangement joins TRBV5-1 to TRBJ2-1; D perhaps matches TRBD2 (6 bases). Germline loops: CDR1 SGHRS, CDR2 YFSETQ. The CDR3 is 16 amino acids. V lost 0 bases to trimming and J lost 4 bases, with 14 bases between them. The CDR3 reads CASSLGGAGPYNEQFF. The CDR3 DNA reads TGCGCCAGCAGCTTGGGAGGGGCGGGACCTTACAATGAGCAGTTCTTC.

This clonotype occurred a few times. V and J are TRBV10-3 and TRBJ2-7; 9 bases fit TRBD1. This CDR3 is 13 amino acids long. The J segment lost 6 bases and the V segment lost 3 bases, leaving 3 bases of the junction unmatched. The germline gives CDR1 ENHRY, CDR2 SYGVKD. The CDR3 nucleotides read TGTGCCATCAGTGATAACAGGGGGCTCGAGCAGTACTTC. Translation: CAISDNRGLEQYF.

This clonotype came up many times. The V and J genes are TRBV3-1 and TRBJ1-1, with TRBD1 matching over 7 bases. Trimming took 4 bases from V and 0 from J; bases not matched to a gene: 2. Germline CDR1 is LGHDT and CDR2 is YNNKEL (reference sequence). The CDR3 totals 14 residues. CDR3 bases: TGTGCCAGCAGCCGGACAGGAATGAACACTGAAGCTTTCTTT. Translation gives CASSRTGMNTEAFF. The whole variable domain, filled in from reference TRBV3-1 and TRBJ1-1, reads DTAVSQTPKYLVTQMGNDKSIKCEQNLGHDTMYWYKQDSKKFLKIMFSYNNKELIINETVPNRFSPKSPDKAHLNLHINSLELGDSAVYFCASSRTGMNTEAFFGQGTRLTVV.

A few counts support this clonotype. The J gene is TRBJ1-3, the V gene TRBV5-8, with D possibly TRBD1 on 6 matching bases. Trimming left V 9 bases short and J 0 bases short, with 13 bases between. The V gene's germline CDR1 is SGHTS and CDR2 YDEGEE. CDR3 length: 14 residues. CDR3 amino acids: CANAGVPSGNTIYF. The CDR3 DNA follows: TGTGCCAACGCAGGGGTCCCCTCTGGAAACACCATATATTTT.

This clonotype was counted ten times or more. The rearrangement joins TRBV28 to TRBJ2-1, with D maybe TRBD2 (6 bases). The germline V gene has CDR1 MDHEN and CDR2 SYDVKM. The CDR3 contains 17 residues. V was cut by 6 bases and J by 1 base, with 19 bases left in between. As DNA, the CDR3 is TGTGCCAGCAGCGTCCCTCGGGGGAGCAGATCCTACAATGAGCAGTTCTTC. It translates to CASSVPRGSRSYNEQFF.

This clonotype was detected ten times or more. The rearrangement links TRBV6-1 to TRBJ2-7; the D gene is possibly TRBD1 (5 bases). This CDR3 has 14 residues. Germline CDR1 and CDR2: MNHNS and SASEGT. Deletions cut 4 bases from V and 0 bases from J, with 10 bases between. The chain's CDR3 is CASSGQISSYEQYF. In nucleotides, the CDR3 is TGTGCCAGCAGTGGACAGATAAGCTCCTACGAGCAGTACTTC.

At least ten counts were recorded for this clonotype. V gene TRBV11-1 combines with J gene TRBJ2-2; 11 bases are shared with TRBD2. Germline V gene data show CDR1 as SGHAT and CDR2 as FQDESV (reference sequence). V lost 3 bases, J lost 6 bases, and 6 bases stayed unmatched. CDR3 length: 16 amino acids. CDR3 coding DNA: TGTGCCAGCAGCTTGGTAGCGGGAGGGTCTGCCGGGGAGCTGTTTTTT. It specifies CASSLVAGGSAGELFF.

This clonotype has at least ten counts. The V gene is TRBV27, the J gene TRBJ2-1; 7 bases are shared with TRBD2. Germline values: CDR1 MNHEY, CDR2 SMNVEV (reference sequence). V shed 2 bases, J shed 0 bases, and the junction held 4 bases outside the gene matches. This CDR3 comprises 16 residues. The CDR3 region is CASSLPGTTSYNEQFF. In DNA, the CDR3 is TGTGCCAGCAGTTTACCTGGGACTACCTCCTACAATGAGCAGTTCTTC.

In its sample, this clonotype was seen many times. The gene calls are TRBV7-3 and TRBJ2-7; D possibly matches TRBD1 or TRBD2 (5 bases each). CDR1 SGHTA and CDR2 FQGTGA come from the germline V gene. There are 13 residues in the CDR3. Between the trimmed V and J ends, which lost 5 bases and 7 bases, there was a span of 15 bases. The chain's CDR3 is CASSVYRDGEQYF. CDR3 DNA: TGTGCCAGCAGCGTTTACCGGGACGGAGAGCAGTACTTC.

J is TRBJ2-7 and V is TRBV5-1; 7 nucleotides line up with TRBD2. V lost 0 bases, J lost 0 bases, and 6 bases stayed unmatched. The CDR3 is 16 residues long. Germline assignment: CDR1 SGHRS and CDR2 YFSETQ. CDR3 protein: CASSLDLAGVSYEQYF. DNA of the CDR3: TGCGCCAGCAGCTTGGATCTCGCGGGAGTCTCCTACGAGCAGTACTTC.